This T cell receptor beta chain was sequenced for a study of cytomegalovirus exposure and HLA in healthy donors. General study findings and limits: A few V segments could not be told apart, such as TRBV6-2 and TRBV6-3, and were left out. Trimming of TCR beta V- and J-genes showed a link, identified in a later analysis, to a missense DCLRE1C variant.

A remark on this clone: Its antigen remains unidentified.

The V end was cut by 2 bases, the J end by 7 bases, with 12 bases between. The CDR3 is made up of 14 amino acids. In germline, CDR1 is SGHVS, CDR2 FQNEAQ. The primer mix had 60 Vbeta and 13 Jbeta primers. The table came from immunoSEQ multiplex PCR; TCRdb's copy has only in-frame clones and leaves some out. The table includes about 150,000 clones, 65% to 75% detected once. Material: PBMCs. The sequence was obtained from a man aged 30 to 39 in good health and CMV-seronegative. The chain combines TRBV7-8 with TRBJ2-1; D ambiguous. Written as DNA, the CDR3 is TGTGCCAGCAGCTTATTCGGCGGTGGGAATGAGCAGTTCTTC. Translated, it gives CASSLFGGGNEQFF.